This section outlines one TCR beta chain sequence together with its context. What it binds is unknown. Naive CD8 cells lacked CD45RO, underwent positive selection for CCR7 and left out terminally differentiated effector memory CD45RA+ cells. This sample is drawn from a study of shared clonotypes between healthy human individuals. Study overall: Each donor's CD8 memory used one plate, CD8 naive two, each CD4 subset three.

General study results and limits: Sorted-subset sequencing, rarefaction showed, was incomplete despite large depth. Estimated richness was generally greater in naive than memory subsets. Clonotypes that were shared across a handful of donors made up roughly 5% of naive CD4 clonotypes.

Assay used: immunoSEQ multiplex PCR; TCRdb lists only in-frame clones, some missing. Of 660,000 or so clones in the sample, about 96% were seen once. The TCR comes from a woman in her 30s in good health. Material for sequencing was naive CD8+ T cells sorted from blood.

The CDR3: CAIGLAGRTDTQYF. CDR3 in DNA: TGTGCCATCGGGTTGGCGGGGCGCACAGATACGCAGTATTTT. The gene calls are TRBV27 and TRBJ2-3, with D possibly TRBD2 on 6 matching bases. The V end lost 10 bases, the J end lost 1 base, and 15 bases lay between the germline ends. This CDR3 is 14 amino acids long. Germline values: CDR1 MNHEY, CDR2 SMNVEV (reference sequence).